The 28 T cell receptor beta chains reported below all come from one sample, sequenced in a study of blood T cell repertoires in COVID-19. TCRdb's table, derived via immunoSEQ multiplex PCR, lists solely in-frame clones and lacks some. The repertoire consists of a few hundred thousand clones, with 80% to 90% occurring once and the leading ten covering around 2.2%. Sequencing was done on a sample of PBMCs or T cells enriched from blood (not recorded which). These receptors came from a man aged 25-45 years who had recovered from COVID-19.

This clone turned up a few times. The chain recombines TRBV4-3 with TRBJ1-2, with 9 bases fitting TRBD1. The germline CDR1 and CDR2 sequences are LGHNA and YSLEER. This CDR3 is 15 amino acids long. Unmatched junction bases numbered 7, after V lost 4 bases and J lost 4 bases. DNA for the CDR3: TGCGCCAGCAGCCGGATCATACAGGGGGCCTATGGCTACACCTTC. Translated, it gives CASSRIIQGAYGYTF.

The rearrangement uses TRBV5-6 and TRBJ2-1; 9 nucleotides agree with TRBD1. The CDR3 is 12 amino acids. The junction had 2 bases not matched to a gene; V was cut back by 4 bases and J by 9 bases. Germline CDR1 and CDR2: SGHDT and YYEEEE. The CDR3 DNA reads TGTGCCAGCAGCCTGGGACAGGGTGAGCAGTTCTTC. Its translation: CASSLGQGEQFF.

The table lists this clone with a count of one. The rearrangement uses TRBV11-2 and TRBJ2-3; D gene unclear. CDR1 is SGHAT and CDR2 is FQNNGV in the germline V gene. This CDR3 is 14 amino acids long. Deletions cut 5 bases from V and 2 bases from J, with 11 bases between. The CDR3 DNA is TGTGCCAGCAGCCCTTCTATTTACACAGATACGCAGTATTTT. This translates into CASSPSIYTDTQYF.

The V and J genes are TRBV18 and TRBJ1-2; D perhaps matches TRBD1 (6 bases). CDR3 length: 14 residues. Between the trimmed V and J ends, which lost 6 bases and 6 bases, there was a span of 17 bases. CDR1 KGHSH and CDR2 LQKENI come from the germline V gene. The CDR3 sequence is CASSDVGTPNGYTF. The CDR3 region has the DNA TGTGCCAGCTCCGACGTAGGGACACCTAATGGCTACACCTTC.

The chain uses TRBV4-2 and TRBJ2-3; 12 bases line up with TRBD2. In germline, CDR1 is LGHNA, CDR2 YNFKEQ. Trimming at V came to 4 bases and at J to 6 bases, leaving 8 bases not matched to a gene. This CDR3 spans 16 amino acids. In DNA, the CDR3 is TGTGCCAGCAGCCCCTCCCTAGCGGGGGGGCCGGATACGCAGTATTTT. The encoded protein is CASSPSLAGGPDTQYF.

The chain has TRBV27 and TRBJ1-1, with 8 nucleotides matching TRBD1. V shed 6 bases, J shed 5 bases, and the junction held 8 bases outside the gene matches. This CDR3 region has 14 residues. From germline, CDR1 is MNHEY and CDR2 SMNVEV (reference sequence). This CDR3 is CASRKQGGGTEAFF. The DNA for the CDR3 is TGTGCCAGCAGGAAACAGGGGGGAGGGACTGAAGCTTTCTTT.

This chain joins TRBV6-5 and TRBJ2-5; weak D call: TRBD2 (5 bases). V lost 6 bases and J 2 bases, leaving 13 bases between the germline ends. In germline, CDR1 is MNHEY, CDR2 SVGAGI. CDR3 length: 14 residues. CDR3 sequence reads: CASSRLSKQETQYF. The DNA of the CDR3 is TGTGCCAGCAGCCGACTATCGAAGCAAGAGACCCAGTACTTC.

The chain links TRBV5-1 to TRBJ2-3; 7 bases are shared with TRBD1. V shed 5 bases, J shed 3 bases, and the junction held 9 bases outside the gene matches. Germline CDR1 and CDR2: SGHRS and YFSETQ. CDR3 length: 15 amino acids. CDR3 bases: TGCGCCAGCAGATTGACAGGGTCCAATACAGATACGCAGTATTTT. It yields the protein CASRLTGSNTDTQYF.

Regarding this clone: At the DNA level, this CDR3 is encoded by other sequences in the same sample as well. The genes are TRBV5-1 and TRBJ1-5; no clear D gene. Trimming cost V 1 base and J 6 bases, with 8 bases left between them. The CDR3 consists of 13 residues. Germline V gene lookup returns CDR1 SGHRS and CDR2 YFSETQ. The chain's CDR3 is CASSLSGIQPQHF. Written as DNA, the CDR3 is TGCGCCAGCAGCTTGTCCGGGATTCAGCCCCAGCATTTT. Complete variable domain (other parts from reference TRBV5-1 and TRBJ1-5): KAGVTQTPRYLIKTRGQQVTLSCSPISGHRSVSWYQQTPGQGLQFLFEYFSETQRNKGNFPGRFSGRQFSNSRSEMNVSTLELGDSALYLCASSLSGIQPQHFGDGTRLSIL.

The rearrangement joins TRBV5-4 to TRBJ1-2; D may be TRBD1 (5 bases). V was trimmed by 4 bases and J by 2 bases, leaving 9 bases between them. The CDR3 loop spans 13 amino acids. Per germline, CDR1 SGHNT and CDR2 YYREEE (reference sequence). The CDR3 sequence is CASSPGGNYGYTF. The CDR3 DNA sequence: TGTGCCAGCAGCCCGGGGGGGAACTATGGCTACACCTTC.

This rearrangement joins TRBV5-5 to TRBJ1-3; the match to TRBD1 covers 7 bases. The CDR3 length is 15 residues. Germline V gene sequence: CDR1 SGHKS, CDR2 YYEKEE (reference sequence). J lost 4 bases, V lost 3 bases, and 7 bases had no gene match. The CDR3 here is CASSSTGRSGNTIYF. The CDR3 DNA follows: TGTGCCAGCAGCTCGACAGGGAGATCCGGAAACACCATATATTTT.

This clone occurred once. V gene TRBV11-2 combines with J gene TRBJ2-5; 11 nucleotides line up with TRBD2. The CDR3 extends over 15 amino acids. Germline CDR1 is SGHAT and CDR2 is FQNNGV. V dropped 4 bases and J dropped 3; count of bases not matched to a gene: 4. The CDR3 reads CASSSGLAVKETQYF. CDR3 in DNA: TGTGCCAGCAGCTCGGGACTAGCGGTAAAAGAGACCCAGTACTTC.

The chain combines TRBV4-2 with TRBJ1-2, with TRBD1 identical over 11 bases. The CDR3 spans 17 residues. CDR1 is LGHNA, CDR2 YNFKEQ, per germline. The V segment lost 5 bases and the J segment 0 bases; nucleotides outside the gene matches: 8. CDR3 amino acids: CASSTPGQGASNYGYTF. The CDR3, as DNA: TGTGCCAGCAGCACACCTGGACAGGGGGCGTCTAACTATGGCTACACCTTC.

This chain connects TRBV18 to TRBJ2-2; TRBD2 might be the D (7 bases). CDR1 is KGHSH and CDR2 is LQKENI in the germline V gene. Between the trimmed V and J ends, which lost 10 bases and 4 bases, there was a span of 25 bases. The CDR3 has 17 amino acids. DNA for the CDR3: TGTGCCATCAACCGGGGGGCGGCGCCCGGGAGCACCGGGGAGCTGTTTTTT. Encoded protein: CAINRGAAPGSTGELFF.

The chain employs TRBV30 and TRBJ1-3; D is undetermined. Germline CDR1 and CDR2: GTSNPN and SVGIG (reference sequence). V lost 2 bases and J lost 3, with 14 bases in between. CDR3 size: 15 residues. Here the CDR3 DNA reads TGTGCCTGGAGTACTGTCCGGGCGGGTGGAAACACCATATATTTT. Protein product: CAWSTVRAGGNTIYF. Full variable domain (remainder filled in from reference TRBV30 and TRBJ1-3): SQTIHQWPATLVQPVGSPLSLECTVEGTSNPNLYWYRQAAGRGLQLLFYSVGIGQISSEVPQNLSASRPQDRQFILSSKKLLLSDSGFYLCAWSTVRAGGNTIYFGEGSWLTVV.

The rearrangement joins TRBV10-2 to TRBJ2-5; 12 bases match TRBD1. The CDR3 spans 15 residues. After removal of 4 bases from V and 4 bases from J, the junction contained 4 bases not matched to a gene. Germline CDR1 is WSHSY and CDR2 is SAAADI. CDR3 bases: TGCGCCAGCAGTGCGGGACAGGGGGCAAGAGAGACCCAGTACTTC. Protein product: CASSAGQGARETQYF.

The genes are TRBV5-1 and TRBJ1-2; D not resolved. Trimming took off 4 bases at V and 7 bases at J, with 17 bases between the two ends. There are 14 residues in the CDR3. CDR1 SGHRS and CDR2 YFSETQ come from the germline V gene. This CDR3 reads CASSAGTGNLGYTF. The CDR3 coding sequence is TGCGCCAGCAGCGCTGGCACGGGGAACCTTGGCTACACCTTC.

This chain connects TRBV5-1 to TRBJ2-2; TRBD1 might be the D (6 bases). Germline CDR1 reads SGHRS; CDR2 reads YFSETQ. V was cut by 4 bases and J by 0 bases, with 16 bases left in between. This CDR3 region has 17 residues. CDR3 in DNA: TGCGCCAGCAGCCCTGGGACAAGCCCCGCGAACACCGGGGAGCTGTTTTTT. It is translated as CASSPGTSPANTGELFF. Complete variable domain (other parts from reference TRBV5-1 and TRBJ2-2): KAGVTQTPRYLIKTRGQQVTLSCSPISGHRSVSWYQQTPGQGLQFLFEYFSETQRNKGNFPGRFSGRQFSNSRSEMNVSTLELGDSALYLCASSPGTSPANTGELFFGEGSRLTVL.

The chain couples TRBV2 to TRBJ1-6, with 9 bases fitting TRBD1. This CDR3 spans 16 amino acids. Germline CDR1 SNHLY, CDR2 FYNNEI. The V and J ends lost 6 bases and 4 bases, in that order; junction bases with no gene match: 7. The CDR3 sequence: CASRTGGQGYNSPLHF. Written as DNA, the CDR3 is TGTGCCAGCAGGACGGGGGGACAGGGATATAATTCACCCCTCCACTTT.

The chain carries TRBV19 and TRBJ1-1; 10 bases are a match to TRBD1. This CDR3 has 14 residues. The V and J ends lost 7 bases and 1 base, in that order; junction bases with no gene match: 3. CDR1 is LNHDA, CDR2 SQIVND, per germline (reference sequence). The CDR3 coding sequence is TGTGCCAGTACCGACAGGGGGCGGAACACTGAAGCTTTCTTT. Protein sequence: CASTDRGRNTEAFF. Variable domain in full (rest from reference TRBV19 and TRBJ1-1): DGGITQSPKYLFRKEGQNVTLSCEQNLNHDAMYWYRQDPGQGLRLIYYSQIVNDFQKGDIAEGYSVSREKKESFPLTVTSAQKNPTAFYLCASTDRGRNTEAFFGQGTRLTVV.

This clone appeared a single time. The chain combines TRBV27 with TRBJ2-3; no definite D call. V was trimmed by 7 bases and J by 2 bases, leaving 10 bases between them. CDR3 length equals 13 residues. Germline CDR1 is MNHEY and CDR2 is SMNVEV (reference sequence). The CDR3 loop reads CASTQRVTDTQYF. The CDR3 DNA follows: TGTGCCAGCACCCAAAGAGTCACAGATACGCAGTATTTT.

The chain employs TRBV19 and TRBJ1-1, with D uncertain. V lost 0 bases to trimming and J lost 0 bases, with 11 bases between them. The germline V gene has CDR1 LNHDA and CDR2 SQIVND (reference sequence). The CDR3 spans 16 residues. The DNA for the CDR3 is TGTGCCAGTAGTATAGAAATGGGGAGACTGAACACTGAAGCTTTCTTT. It is translated as CASSIEMGRLNTEAFF.

This clone was seen only once. The gene calls are TRBV5-1 and TRBJ1-1, with a tentative D call TRBD1 (5 bases). The germline V gene encodes CDR1 SGHRS and CDR2 YFSETQ. V was pared by 3 bases and J by 4 bases, with 19 bases between. CDR3 size: 16 residues. The DNA for the CDR3 is TGCGCCAGCAGCTCCCGGGACTCCCGCACGGGCACTGAAGCTTTCTTT. Protein: CASSSRDSRTGTEAFF.

V and J are TRBV7-8 and TRBJ1-1; D possibly corresponds to TRBD1 (6 bases). Germline assignment: CDR1 SGHVS and CDR2 FQNEAQ. This CDR3 is built from 14 residues. With 2 bases removed from V and 5 bases from J, the gap between germline ends came to 12 bases. The CDR3 loop reads CASSLRGMGTEAFF. The CDR3 DNA sequence: TGTGCCAGCAGCTTAAGGGGGATGGGGACTGAAGCTTTCTTT. Looking up the rest from reference TRBV7-8 and TRBJ1-1 gives the full variable domain: GAGVSQSPRYKVAKRGQDVALRCDPISGHVSLFWYQQALGQGPEFLTYFQNEAQLDKSGLPSDRFFAERPEGSVSTLKIQRTQQEDSAVYLCASSLRGMGTEAFFGQGTRLTVV.

The chain has TRBV18 and TRBJ1-2; 10 bases line up with TRBD1. CDR3 size: 17 residues. Germline CDR1 and CDR2: KGHSH and LQKENI. Losses at the gene ends were 4 bases for V and 8 bases for J; bases not matched to a gene: 16. The CDR3 here is CASSLDRGSRTGGGYTF. In nucleotides, the CDR3 is TGTGCCAGCTCACTGGACAGGGGGTCCCGTACGGGCGGCGGCTACACCTTC.

V and J are TRBV29-1 and TRBJ1-2; tentative D call: TRBD1 (6 bases). Deletions cut 2 bases from V and 4 bases from J, with 11 bases between. The germline gives CDR1 SQVTM, CDR2 ANQGSEA. This CDR3 has 13 residues. For the CDR3, the DNA is TGCAGCGTTGAACGGGGGGCCGGCTATGGCTACACCTTC. Protein: CSVERGAGYGYTF.

This chain uses TRBV9 with TRBJ2-7, with 9 bases identical to TRBD1. With V trimmed by 3 bases and J by 11 bases, 9 bases remained unmatched. From germline, CDR1 is SGDLS and CDR2 YYNGEE. This CDR3 has 13 amino acids. CDR3 nucleotides: TGTGCCAGCAGCGGGGGACAGGGCACTTCCAAGTACTTC. This translates into CASSGGQGTSKYF.

The chain joins TRBV7-2 to TRBJ1-2; 9 bases map to TRBD1. This CDR3 has 14 amino acids. With 5 bases clipped from V and 7 bases from J, the junction kept 8 bases outside the gene matches. Germline V lookup: CDR1 SGHTA, CDR2 FQGNSA. CDR3 in DNA: TGTGCCAGCAGCGCGGGACAGGGAATTGGTGGCTACACCTTC. This encodes CASSAGQGIGGYTF.